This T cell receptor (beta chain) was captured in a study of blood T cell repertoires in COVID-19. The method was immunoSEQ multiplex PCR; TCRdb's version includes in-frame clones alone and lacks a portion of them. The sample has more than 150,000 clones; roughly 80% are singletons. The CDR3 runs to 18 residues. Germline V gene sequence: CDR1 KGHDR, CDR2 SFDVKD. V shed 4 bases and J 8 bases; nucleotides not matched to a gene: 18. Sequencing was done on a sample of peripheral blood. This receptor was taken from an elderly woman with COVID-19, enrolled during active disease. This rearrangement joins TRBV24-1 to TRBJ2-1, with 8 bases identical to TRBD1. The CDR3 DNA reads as TGTGCCACCAGTGACCCCGTAAAGGACAGGGTACGTGGGGATGAGCAGTTCTTC. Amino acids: CATSDPVKDRVRGDEQFF.